This T cell receptor (beta chain) appears in the sequencing data of a study of identifying expanded T cells in peripheral blood. Libraries were prepared by immunoSEQ multiplex PCR; TCRdb keeps only in-frame clonotypes and omits some of them. The table records 85,000 to 100,000 clones, approximately 90% of them present only once. This CDR3 has 13 amino acids. Trimming removed 3 bases at V and 10 bases at J, with 14 bases between. Germline V gives CDR1 SGDLS, CDR2 YYNGEE. Sequencing input: blood. J is TRBJ2-1 and V is TRBV9; tentatively, D is TRBD1 (7 bases). This receptor was taken from a person between 18 and 75 years old in good health. For the CDR3, the DNA is TGTGCCAGCAGCGCAACCCCAGGGGGGGAGCAGTTCTTC. It translates to CASSATPGGEQFF.